The clone carrying this T cell receptor beta chain was counted only a few times. What it binds is unknown. Donors ranged from about 6 to 90 years old and were healthy Caucasians in Russia. The entry originates in a study of blood T cells in healthy people across ages. Whole-study findings and limits: Any conclusive comparison of naive versus antigen-experienced cells was prevented by using unsorted PBMCs.

Germline CDR1 reads MNHNY; CDR2 reads SVGAGI (reference sequence). The CDR3 covers 15 residues. Trimming removed 4 bases from V and 1 base from J, with 10 bases in between. A second PCR, run for about 7 to 11 cycles, used a sample-barcoded 5' primer plus a J-beta primer mix. TCRdb reprocessed the 5' RACE reads with MiXCR, giving one entry per CDR3 protein. The sample yields around 2 million distinct CDR3 sequences, around 42% seen once. The receptor's source is a human donor in good health. This chain connects TRBV6-6 to TRBJ2-2, with D uncertain. The sequenced sample consisted of blood. The CDR3 is CASSWKLQNTGELFF. CDR3 nucleotides: TGTGCCAGCAGTTGGAAACTACAGAACACCGGGGAGCTGTTTTTT.